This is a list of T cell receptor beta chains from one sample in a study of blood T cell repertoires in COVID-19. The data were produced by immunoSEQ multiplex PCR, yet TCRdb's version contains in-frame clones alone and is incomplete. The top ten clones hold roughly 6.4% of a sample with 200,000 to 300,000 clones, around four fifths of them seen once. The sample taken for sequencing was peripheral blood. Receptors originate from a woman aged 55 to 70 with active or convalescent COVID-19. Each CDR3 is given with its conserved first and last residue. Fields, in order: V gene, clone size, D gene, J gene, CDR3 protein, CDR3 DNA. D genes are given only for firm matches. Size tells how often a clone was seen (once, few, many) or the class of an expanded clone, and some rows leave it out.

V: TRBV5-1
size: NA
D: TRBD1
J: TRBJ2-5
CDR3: CASSPGQSTSYQETQYF
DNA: TGCGCCAGCAGTCCGGGACAGTCAACCAGTTACCAAGAGACCCAGTACTTC

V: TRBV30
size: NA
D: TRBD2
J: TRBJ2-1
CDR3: CAWSMGLAGGDEQFF
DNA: TGTGCCTGGAGTATGGGACTAGCGGGAGGAGATGAGCAGTTCTTC

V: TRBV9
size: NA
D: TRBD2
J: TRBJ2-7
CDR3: CASSVGGYVYEQYF
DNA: TGTGCCAGCAGCGTCGGGGGGTACGTTTACGAGCAGTACTTC

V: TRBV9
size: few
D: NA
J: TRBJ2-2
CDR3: CASSVAFTRSTGELFF
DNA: TGTGCCAGCAGCGTAGCTTTCACGCGGAGCACCGGGGAGCTGTTTTTT

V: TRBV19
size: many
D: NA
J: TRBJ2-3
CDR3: CASSTTGSTDTQYF
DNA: TGTGCCAGTAGTACTACAGGGAGCACAGATACGCAGTATTTT

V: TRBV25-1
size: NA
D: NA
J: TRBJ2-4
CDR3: CASSEGQGGNIQYF
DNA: TGTGCCAGCAGTGAAGGCCAGGGAGGAAACATTCAGTACTTC

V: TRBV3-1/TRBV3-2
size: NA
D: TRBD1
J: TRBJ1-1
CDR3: CASSHRDRGDTEAFF
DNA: TGTGCCAGCAGCCACCGGGACAGGGGAGACACTGAAGCTTTCTTT

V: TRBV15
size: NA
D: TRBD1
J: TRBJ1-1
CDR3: CATRELDRATEAFF
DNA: TGTGCCACCAGAGAGTTGGACAGGGCCACTGAAGCTTTCTTT

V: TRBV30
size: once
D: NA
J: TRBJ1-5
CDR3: CAWGGQMNQPQHF
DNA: TGTGCCTGGGGCGGACAGATGAATCAGCCCCAGCATTTT

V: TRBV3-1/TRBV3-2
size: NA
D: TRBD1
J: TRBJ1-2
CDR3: CASSPTLQGNYGYTF
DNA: TGTGCCAGCAGCCCGACCTTACAGGGGAACTATGGCTACACCTTC

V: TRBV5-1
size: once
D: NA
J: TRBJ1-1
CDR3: CASSSDNMNTEAFF
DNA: TGCGCCAGCAGCTCGGACAACATGAACACTGAAGCTTTCTTT

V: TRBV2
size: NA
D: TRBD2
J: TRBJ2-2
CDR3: CASSRAGTNTGELFF
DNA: TGTGCCAGCAGCCGAGCGGGGACGAACACCGGGGAGCTGTTTTTT